This TCR beta chain was sequenced for a study of cytotoxic CD8 clonotypes in ibrutinib-treated CLL. Findings and limits, study-wide: With treatment, public clonotypes, which were uncommon, either contracted or remained stable.

This CDR3 region has 15 residues. V was clipped by 5 bases and J by 4 bases; unmatched bases: 6. Looked up from germline, CDR1 is SEHNR and CDR2 is FQNEAQ (reference sequence). In this sample, this clone turned up once. As yet, its antigen is unknown. Assay used: immunoSEQ multiplex PCR; TCRdb lists only in-frame clones, some missing. The table lists tens of thousands of clones, more than 65% of them singletons. The chain combines TRBV7-9 with TRBJ1-5, with 9 bases that match TRBD1. The receptor's source is a human donor with chronic lymphocytic leukemia. The sample consisted of PBMCs, taken after 24 months of ibrutinib treatment. The CDR3, as DNA: TGTGCCAGCAGCCCAAACAGGGGGCGGAATCAGCCCCAGCATTTT. It yields the protein CASSPNRGRNQPQHF.